The 21 T cell receptor beta chains in this list originate from one sample, sequenced in a study of T-cell memory formation after mild COVID-19. TCRdb re-derived calls from the 5' RACE reads in MiXCR, one entry per CDR3 protein. The sample has fewer than 650,000 distinct CDR3 sequences, around a sixth seen once. The material sequenced was PBMCs or a T cell subset sorted from them (not recorded which). All receptors come from an adult woman who had mild COVID-19 (a few samples of this study predate the infection). Cell type and time point are not known.

This sequence joins TRBV7-2 and TRBJ1-5; 8 bases match TRBD1. The J segment lost 6 bases and the V segment lost 3 bases, leaving 10 bases of the junction unmatched. This CDR3 region has 16 residues. CDR1 is SGHTA, CDR2 FQGNSA, per germline. CDR3 nucleotides: TGTGCCAGCAGCTTCATCGGTGGACAGGGAGGTCAGCCCCAGCATTTT. Its translation is CASSFIGGQGGQPQHF.

This chain joins TRBV30 and TRBJ2-7; D gene unclear. The CDR3 is made up of 14 amino acids. V lost 0 bases and J 6 bases, leaving 15 bases between the germline ends. CDR1 and CDR2 (germline): GTSNPN, SVGIG (reference sequence). The CDR3, as DNA: TGTGCCTGGAGTGTGGTGGTCTGGAACGGCGAGCAGTACTTC. Its protein is CAWSVVVWNGEQYF.

The chain is built from TRBV7-6 and TRBJ1-1, with D possibly matching TRBD1 (5 bases). The CDR3 totals 11 residues. The V and J ends lost 5 bases and 6 bases respectively, with 7 bases between them. Germline V CDR1 and CDR2: SGHVS, FNYEAQ. The CDR3 loop is CASSTGAEAFF. As DNA, the CDR3 is TGTGCCAGCAGCACAGGAGCTGAAGCTTTCTTT.

The J gene is TRBJ2-7, the V gene TRBV29-1, with D perhaps TRBD1 (6 bases). The V end lost 2 bases, the J end lost 2 bases, and 10 bases lay between the germline ends. The CDR3 length is 13 residues. The germline gives CDR1 SQVTM, CDR2 ANQGSEA. CDR3 in DNA: TGCAGCGTTGAAACAGGGTTCACCTACGAGCAGTACTTC. Translation: CSVETGFTYEQYF.

The table lists this clonotype with a few counts. The chain carries TRBV20-1 and TRBJ2-1; TRBD2 matches 10 bases. The trim removed 5 bases at V and 0 bases at J, leaving 13 bases unmatched. The germline gives CDR1 DFQATT, CDR2 SNEGSKA (reference sequence). The CDR3 is made up of 18 amino acids. The DNA for the CDR3 is TGCAGTGCTCCTTCTACCGGGACTAGCGCTCGCTCCTACAATGAGCAGTTCTTC. It yields the protein CSAPSTGTSARSYNEQFF.

This clonotype has more than one count but fewer than ten. Here the CDR3 DNA reads TGTGCCATCAGTGGGCCACTGACAGATACGCAGTATTTT. Encoded protein: CAISGPLTDTQYF. The rearrangement links TRBV10-3 to TRBJ2-3; no clear D gene. Between the trimmed V and J ends, which lost 4 bases and 3 bases, there was a span of 8 bases. The CDR3 is 13 residues long. Germline V gene lookup returns CDR1 ENHRY and CDR2 SYGVKD.

The chain carries TRBV20-1 and TRBJ2-5, with 8 bases lining up with TRBD2. The CDR3 sequence is 13 residues long. V dropped 3 bases and J dropped 2; count of bases not matched to a gene: 2. Germline V gene sequence: CDR1 DFQATT, CDR2 SNEGSKA (reference sequence). The CDR3 loop reads CSARSGGQETQYF. The CDR3 DNA is TGCAGTGCTAGGAGCGGGGGACAAGAGACCCAGTACTTC.

V and J are TRBV5-4 and TRBJ1-1; the D gene is possibly TRBD1 (6 bases). CDR1 and CDR2 (germline): SGHNT, YYREEE (reference sequence). The length of the CDR3 is 15 residues. The V gene lost 4 bases and the J gene lost 1 base, with 14 bases spanning the gap. For the CDR3, the DNA is TGTGCCAGCAGCCTTAGGGGGTGGACGAACACTGAAGCTTTCTTT. This codes for CASSLRGWTNTEAFF.

This chain joins TRBV6-5 and TRBJ1-5; 8 bases align to TRBD1. V trimming: 4 bases; J trimming: 2 bases; junction bases outside the gene matches: 7. The CDR3 extends over 16 amino acids. CDR1 is MNHEY, CDR2 SVGAGI, per germline. The CDR3 spells CASSLTGVFGNQPQHF. The CDR3 DNA follows: TGTGCCAGCAGTTTGACAGGGGTTTTCGGCAATCAGCCCCAGCATTTT.

The chain uses TRBV29-1 and TRBJ2-1, with TRBD2 as a possible D gene (6 bases). The CDR3 covers 11 residues. In germline, CDR1 is SQVTM, CDR2 ANQGSEA. V was trimmed by 7 bases and J by 4 bases, leaving 8 bases between them. The DNA for the CDR3 is TGCAGCGGGCGGGAATACAATGAGCAGTTCTTC. Translating gives CSGREYNEQFF.

This clonotype turned up a few times. The CDR3 reads CASSPSSPLGTQYF. CDR3 nucleotides: TGTGCCAGCAGCCCCTCTAGCCCCTTAGGGACCCAGTACTTC. The chain employs TRBV7-2 and TRBJ2-5, with D perhaps TRBD2 (5 bases). CDR3 length: 14 residues. Germline values: CDR1 SGHTA, CDR2 FQGNSA. Trimming pared 5 bases from V and 7 bases from J, leaving 17 bases between.

A few counts support this clonotype. The chain combines TRBV10-3 with TRBJ2-7, with TRBD1 matching 9 bases. J was trimmed by 1 base and V by 6 bases; bases with no gene match: 4. Germline V CDR1 and CDR2: ENHRY, SYGVKD. This CDR3 region has 14 residues. DNA of the CDR3: TGTGCCATCAGAGGGACAGGGAGTTCCTACGAGCAGTACTTC. It encodes CAIRGTGSSYEQYF.

This clonotype came up a few times. V and J are TRBV30 and TRBJ2-1, with 9 bases aligning to TRBD2. This CDR3 has 14 amino acids. The germline gives CDR1 GTSNPN, CDR2 SVGIG (reference sequence). V gave up 7 bases and J gave up 4 bases; unmatched junction bases: 8. The CDR3 reads CASTGTSLYNEQFF. The DNA of the CDR3 is TGTGCCTCCACCGGGACTAGCCTTTACAATGAGCAGTTCTTC.

This clonotype was observed a handful of times. The chain uses TRBV5-4 and TRBJ2-5, with 9 bases that match TRBD2. This CDR3 has 15 residues. The V gene end was trimmed by 2 bases and the J gene end by 2 bases; junction bases not matched to a gene: 4. Germline V gene sequence: CDR1 SGHNT, CDR2 YYREEE (reference sequence). The CDR3 DNA is TGTGCCAGCAGCTTAGCGGGGGGCCGACAAGAGACCCAGTACTTC. Translation gives CASSLAGGRQETQYF.

The V call is TRBV4-3, the J call TRBJ2-3; D possibly uses TRBD1 or TRBD2 (5 bases each). Per germline, CDR1 LGHNA and CDR2 YSLEER. The CDR3 totals 17 residues. Trimming shortened V by 0 bases and J by 1 base, and 14 bases separated the two germline ends. The CDR3: CASSQDWDGGGTDTQYF. The CDR3 DNA sequence: TGCGCCAGCAGCCAAGATTGGGACGGCGGAGGCACAGATACGCAGTATTTT.

The gene calls are TRBV3-1 and TRBJ2-1, with 7 bases aligning to TRBD1. There are 15 residues in the CDR3. CDR1 and CDR2 from the germline V gene are LGHDT and YNNKEL (reference sequence). V was pared by 1 base and J by 6 bases, with 6 bases of the junction left unmatched. The CDR3 sequence: CASSQGQGEFNEQFF. The CDR3, as DNA: TGTGCCAGCAGCCAAGGGCAGGGGGAGTTCAATGAGCAGTTCTTC.

This rearrangement joins TRBV4-1 to TRBJ2-2, with unresolved D. The CDR3 has 14 residues. Germline-derived CDR1 and CDR2 are MGHRA and YSYEKL. The germline V and J ends were trimmed by 1 base and 5 bases, with 8 bases remaining between them. Here the CDR3 reads CASSQVSRTGELFF. The DNA for the CDR3 is TGCGCCAGCAGCCAAGTGTCAAGAACCGGGGAGCTGTTTTTT.

This clonotype was seen a few times. V and J are TRBV24-1 and TRBJ2-3; D possibly corresponds to TRBD1 (5 bases). The CDR3 totals 13 residues. Trimming took 9 bases from V and 6 from J, leaving 15 bases between them. Per the germline V gene, CDR1 is KGHDR and CDR2 is SFDVKD. The DNA of the CDR3 is TGTGCCACCCAGGGCCCAGCCGTGGATACGCAGTATTTT. Amino acids: CATQGPAVDTQYF.

This clonotype was picked up a small number of times. The chain couples TRBV20-1 to TRBJ2-2, with a tentative D call TRBD2 (5 bases). The V and J ends lost 0 bases and 9 bases respectively, with 20 bases between them. The germline V gene has CDR1 DFQATT and CDR2 SNEGSKA (reference sequence). The CDR3 is made up of 16 amino acids. The CDR3 nucleotides are TGCAGTGCTAGAGATCGGTCGGCACCCCCCGGGAGGGAGCTGTTTTTT. Residues: CSARDRSAPPGRELFF.

This chain connects TRBV4-3 to TRBJ2-2, with 7 bases fitting TRBD2. The CDR3 runs to 17 residues. In germline, CDR1 is LGHNA, CDR2 YSLEER. V was pared by 0 bases and J by 6 bases, with 10 bases of the junction left unmatched. This CDR3 reads CASSQEPSGKLAGELFF. In nucleotides, the CDR3 is TGCGCCAGCAGCCAAGAACCCAGCGGGAAACTCGCCGGGGAGCTGTTTTTT.

The V call is TRBV5-1, the J call TRBJ2-3, with D possibly matching TRBD1 (6 bases). CDR1 is SGHRS, CDR2 YFSETQ, per germline. V was shortened by 0 bases and J by 2 bases, with 10 bases between the two germline ends. The CDR3 has 15 amino acids. For the CDR3, the DNA is TGCGCCAGCAGCTTGGGAAGGGGGTTCACAGATACGCAGTATTTT. It yields the protein CASSLGRGFTDTQYF.